What follows are 6 T cell receptor beta chains derived from one specimen sequenced in a study of blood T cell repertoires in COVID-19. Produced via immunoSEQ multiplex PCR; TCRdb's table is partial and in-frame only. The sample lists approximately 250,000 clones, more than 70% occurring once. The source material was PBMCs or T cells enriched from blood (not recorded which). These receptors originate from a woman between 40 and 55 years old with acute COVID-19.

The chain's CDR3 is CASSDRANSPLHF. The DNA of the CDR3 is TGTGCCAGCAGTGACAGGGCGAATTCACCCCTCCACTTT. The chain couples TRBV13 to TRBJ1-6; the match to TRBD1 covers 7 bases. The CDR3 spans 13 residues. J gave up 7 bases and V 6 bases, and 3 bases lay outside the gene matches. From germline, CDR1 is PRHDT and CDR2 FYEKMQ (reference sequence).

J is TRBJ2-5 and V is TRBV6-5; D gene uncertain. This CDR3 comprises 13 residues. Looked up from germline, CDR1 is MNHEY and CDR2 is SVGAGI. Between the trimmed V and J ends, which lost 4 bases and 10 bases, there was a span of 16 bases. The CDR3: CASSSIGGGRQYF. Here the CDR3 DNA reads TGTGCCAGCAGTTCGATTGGTGGCGGCCGCCAGTACTTC.

The V and J genes are TRBV11-3 and TRBJ2-1; TRBD1 agrees at 10 bases. Germline V lookup: CDR1 SGHNT, CDR2 YENEEA. After removal of 5 bases from V and 10 bases from J, the junction contained 8 bases not matched to a gene. The CDR3 consists of 14 residues. CDR3 loop: CASSGGTGEVEQFF. CDR3 sequence (DNA): TGTGCCAGCAGCGGAGGGACAGGGGAAGTCGAGCAGTTCTTC.

This clone was seen a single time. The chain carries TRBV27 and TRBJ2-1; D is uncertain. Germline loops: CDR1 MNHEY, CDR2 SMNVEV (reference sequence). V gave up 2 bases and J gave up 0 bases, with 8 bases separating them. The CDR3 extends over 15 amino acids. In DNA, the CDR3 is TGTGCCAGCAGTTTAGGGCCAGTCTCCTACAATGAGCAGTTCTTC. Its protein is CASSLGPVSYNEQFF.

The rearrangement links TRBV13 to TRBJ1-1; D remains ambiguous. V lost 1 base, J lost 5 bases, and 14 bases lay in between. The CDR3 is 15 residues long. Looked up from germline, CDR1 is PRHDT and CDR2 is FYEKMQ (reference sequence). CDR3 loop: CASSLVPGLPTEAFF. The CDR3 DNA is TGTGCCAGCAGCTTAGTGCCTGGGCTTCCGACTGAAGCTTTCTTT. The full variable domain, rest sourced from reference TRBV13 and TRBJ1-1, is AAGVIQSPRHLIKEKRETATLKCYPIPRHDTVYWYQQGPGQDPQFLISFYEKMQSDKGSIPDRFSAQQFSDYHSELNMSSLELGDSALYFCASSLVPGLPTEAFFGQGTRLTVV.

With regard to this clone: Other DNA variants within this sample encode the same CDR3. V is TRBV12-3 or TRBV12-4 and J is TRBJ1-1; unclear D gene. CDR3 size: 13 residues. V was shortened by 3 bases and J by 0 bases, with 5 bases between the two germline ends. CDR3 nucleotides: TGTGCCAGCAGTTTGTCCGTGAACACTGAAGCTTTCTTT. It yields the protein CASSLSVNTEAFF.